Included here is one T cell receptor beta chain sequence, with context. Which antigen it targets is not known. No qualities accompany the bases; no much larger clone lies one base away. This specimen comes from a study of blood T cell repertoires in COVID-19 (TCRdb year 2020). Regarding the study in general: Samples from collaborators originated in the United States, Italy and Spain and spanned both the acute and convalescent phases of COVID-19. The prospective study material was composed of cDNA or gDNA derived from T cells, B-cell-depleted T cells, or PBMCs. Subjects who had been exposed to COVID-19, were actively infected with it, or had recovered from it provided the deeply sampled blood TCRbeta repertoires that made up the dataset. The repertoires were made available in a free public database intended to serve as a resource for research on the immune response to SARS-CoV-2. Samples were obtained from the ongoing ImmuneRACE study (first 160 participants) and from over 1,000 subjects provided by 6 global collaborators. Nearly every sample came with metadata listing a de-identified subject ID, COVID-19 status, age in years and sex. HLA class I and class II types, where available, came from metadata supplied by the sample provider rather than from assay-based typing.

Participants in the prospective study were enrolled through a virtual design, were aged 18 to 89 years, and lived in approximately 25 United States geographic areas. In the prospective study, cohorts were assigned on the basis of participant-reported clinical history obtained from a screening survey and a study questionnaire. ImmuneRACE Cohort 3 recovered participants were defined by two consecutive negative NP/OP PCR tests, healthcare professional clearance, or symptom resolution. In the prospective study, whole blood, serum and a nasopharyngeal or oropharyngeal swab were collected from each participant by mobile phlebotomists. Participants in the prospective study had the option to provide additional blood draws and questionnaires over a roughly 2-month period. Before DNA extraction, blood samples from the prospective study were shipped at room temperature or frozen. Trimming takes 4 bases from V and 2 bases from J, and the germline ends sit 12 bases apart. Reading the germline V gene (reference sequence) gives CDR1 LNHDA and CDR2 SQIVND. The CDR3 starts with the cysteine, ends with the phenylalanine, and has 15 residues. The sequence is cut down to CDR3 DNA, 45 bases in frame from base 1.

Summary of the overall study and its limitations: How much clinical and demographic metadata was included differed by source and by participant, and the metadata was provided uncurated.

The immunoSEQ Assay, a bias-controlled multiplex PCR, was used to amplify TCRbeta CDR3 regions from genomic DNA. In the original analysis: Nucleated cell counts per sample were estimated from amplification of reference gene primers within the assay. To quantify the absolute abundance of each unique TCRbeta CDR3 rearrangement, sequence reads were collapsed and filtered. Productive Simpson clonality was computed per sample as the square root of Simpson's diversity index over productive rearrangements. TCRdb carries this immuneACCESS record with in-frame sequences only. Its versions omit some clonotypes, under half of them owing to an unresolved V gene in the studies checked, with the rest unexplained. The DNA was the basis for D and trimming; V, J and clone size are from that table. The sample contains hundreds of thousands of clones, 70% to 90% of them found a single time. The ten largest clones capture about 4% of the sample.

The rearrangement combines TRBV19 with TRBJ2-4, with a weak D call of TRBD1 (5 bases match). Material: PBMCs or T cells enriched from blood (not recorded which). The origin of this receptor is a man in his thirties or forties who had recovered from COVID-19. The CDR3 region has the sequence CASSKQQATKNIQYF. The sequence in DNA is TGTGCCAGTAGTAAACAACAGGCTACCAAAAACATTCAGTACTTC.